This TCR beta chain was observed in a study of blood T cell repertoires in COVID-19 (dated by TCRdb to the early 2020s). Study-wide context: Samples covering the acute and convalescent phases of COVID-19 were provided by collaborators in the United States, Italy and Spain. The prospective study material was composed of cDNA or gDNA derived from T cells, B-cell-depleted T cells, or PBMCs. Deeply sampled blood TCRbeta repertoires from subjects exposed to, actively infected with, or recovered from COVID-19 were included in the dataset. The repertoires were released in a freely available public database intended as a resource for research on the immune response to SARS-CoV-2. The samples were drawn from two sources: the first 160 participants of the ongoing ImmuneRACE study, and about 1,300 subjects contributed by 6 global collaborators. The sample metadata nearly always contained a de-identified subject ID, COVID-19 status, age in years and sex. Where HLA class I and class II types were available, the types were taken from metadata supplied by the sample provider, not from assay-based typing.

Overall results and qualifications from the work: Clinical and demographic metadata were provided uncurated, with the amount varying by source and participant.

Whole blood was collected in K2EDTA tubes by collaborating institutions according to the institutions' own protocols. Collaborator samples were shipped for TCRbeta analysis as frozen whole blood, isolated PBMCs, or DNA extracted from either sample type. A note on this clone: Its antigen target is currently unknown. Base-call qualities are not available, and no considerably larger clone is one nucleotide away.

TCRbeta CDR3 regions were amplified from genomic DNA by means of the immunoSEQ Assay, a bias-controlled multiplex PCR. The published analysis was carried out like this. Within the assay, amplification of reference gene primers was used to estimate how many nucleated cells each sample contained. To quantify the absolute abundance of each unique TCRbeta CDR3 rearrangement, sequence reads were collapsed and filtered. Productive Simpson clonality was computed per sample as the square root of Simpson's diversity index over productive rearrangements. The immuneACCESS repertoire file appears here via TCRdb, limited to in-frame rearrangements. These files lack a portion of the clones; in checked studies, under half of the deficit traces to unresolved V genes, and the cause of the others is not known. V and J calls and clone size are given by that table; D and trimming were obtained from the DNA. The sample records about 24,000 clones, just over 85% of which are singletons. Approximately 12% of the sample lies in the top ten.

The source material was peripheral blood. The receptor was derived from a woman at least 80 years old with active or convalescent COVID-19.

The encoded CDR3 is CASSKEGGGHIDEQFF. The DNA is TGTGCCAGCAGTAAAGAAGGAGGGGGCCATATCGATGAGCAGTTCTTC. The receptor chain draws on TRBV27 and TRBJ2-1; the D region possibly corresponds to TRBD1 (7 bases align). The CDR3 has 16 amino acids, counting the end cysteine and phenylalanine. Kept here is only the CDR3 DNA, which spans 48 bases and is read in frame from base 1. CDR1 and CDR2 were assigned from the germline V gene (reference sequence) as MNHEY and SMNVEV. Relative to germline, V is 5 bases shorter and J is 8 bases shorter, with 22 bases between their ends.